This T cell receptor (beta chain) comes out of a study of T cell responses to AZD1222 COVID-19 vaccine. Study results and limitations: It should be noted that donors were predominantly white British and more often female, and clonal diversity was possibly underestimated. Mapped onto spike, vaccine-associated CD4 TCRs spanned it and were dominant at 160-218 and 743-854. Reportedly, close to half of spike-specific TCRs are directed against unmutated variant regions.

As to this clone: Antigen specificity is unknown.

The protocol was immunoSEQ multiplex PCR, while the TCRdb copy is restricted to in-frame clones and leaves out a portion. This table holds 150,000 to 250,000 clones, about 89% found once. Germline-derived CDR1 and CDR2 are MNHEY and SVGEGT. Trimming took off 7 bases at V and 2 bases at J, with 12 bases between the two ends. The CDR3 totals 13 residues. This clonotype was obtained from an adult who received the AZD1222 COVID-19 vaccine. The chain has TRBV6-2 or TRBV6-3 and TRBJ2-7; D is perhaps TRBD1 (6 bases). Material: peripheral blood, obtained 28 days after the second AZD1222 dose. CDR3: CASNPQGAYEQYF. As DNA, the CDR3 is TGTGCCAGCAACCCACAGGGAGCCTACGAGCAGTACTTC.